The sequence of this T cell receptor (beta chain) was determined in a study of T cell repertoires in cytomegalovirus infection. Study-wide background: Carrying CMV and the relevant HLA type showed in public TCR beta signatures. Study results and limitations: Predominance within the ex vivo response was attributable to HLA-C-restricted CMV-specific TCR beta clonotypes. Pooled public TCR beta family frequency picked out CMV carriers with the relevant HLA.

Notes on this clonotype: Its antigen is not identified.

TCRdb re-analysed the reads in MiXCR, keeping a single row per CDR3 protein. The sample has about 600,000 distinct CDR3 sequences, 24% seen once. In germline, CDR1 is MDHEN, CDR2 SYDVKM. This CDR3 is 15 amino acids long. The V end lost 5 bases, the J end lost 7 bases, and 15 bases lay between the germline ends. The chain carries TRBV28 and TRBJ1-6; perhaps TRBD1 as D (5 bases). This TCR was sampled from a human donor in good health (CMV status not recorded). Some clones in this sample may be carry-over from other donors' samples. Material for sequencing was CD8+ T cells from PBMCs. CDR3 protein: CASSDGYGANSPLHF. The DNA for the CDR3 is TGTGCCAGCAGTGACGGGTATGGGGCGAATTCACCCCTCCACTTT.